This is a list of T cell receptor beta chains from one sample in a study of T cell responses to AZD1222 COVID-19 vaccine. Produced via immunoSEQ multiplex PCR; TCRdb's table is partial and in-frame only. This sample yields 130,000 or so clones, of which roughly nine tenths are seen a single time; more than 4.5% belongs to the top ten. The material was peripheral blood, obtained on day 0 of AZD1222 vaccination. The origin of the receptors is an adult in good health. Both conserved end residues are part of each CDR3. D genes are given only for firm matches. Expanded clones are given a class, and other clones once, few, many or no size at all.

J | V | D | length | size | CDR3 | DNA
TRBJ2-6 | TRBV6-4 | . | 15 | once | CASSQGHSGANVLTF | TGTGCCAGCAGCCAGGGACACTCTGGGGCCAACGTCCTGACTTTC
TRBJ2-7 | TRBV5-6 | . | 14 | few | CASSPAGGSYEQYF | TGTGCCAGCAGCCCTGCCGGCGGATCCTACGAGCAGTACTTC
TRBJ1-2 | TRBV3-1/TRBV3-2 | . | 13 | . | CASSQELDAGYTF | TGTGCCAGCAGCCAAGAGCTGGACGCTGGCTACACCTTC
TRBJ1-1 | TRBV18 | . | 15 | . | CASSPQAYQNTEAFF | TGTGCCAGCTCACCTCAGGCGTATCAGAACACTGAAGCTTTCTTT
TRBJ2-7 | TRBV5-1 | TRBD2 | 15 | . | CASSPGLAGRYEQYF | TGCGCCAGCAGCCCCGGACTAGCGGGAAGGTACGAGCAGTACTTC
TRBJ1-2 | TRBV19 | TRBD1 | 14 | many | CASSTKGGPYGYTF | TGTGCCAGTAGTACCAAAGGGGGCCCTTATGGCTACACCTTC
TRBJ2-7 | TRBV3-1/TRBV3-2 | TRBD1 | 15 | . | CASSQGTDRGFEQYF | TGTGCCAGCAGCCAAGGGACGGACAGGGGGTTTGAGCAGTACTTC
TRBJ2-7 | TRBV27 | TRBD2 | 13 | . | CASSFSGGVEQYF | TGTGCCAGCAGTTTTAGCGGGGGGGTCGAGCAGTACTTC
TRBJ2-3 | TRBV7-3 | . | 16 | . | CASSLTERASTDTQYF | TGTGCCAGCAGCTTAACCGAGCGGGCTAGCACAGATACGCAGTATTTT
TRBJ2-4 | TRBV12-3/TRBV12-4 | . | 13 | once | CASSYTGKNIQYF | TGTGCCAGCAGTTACACAGGGAAAAACATTCAGTACTTC
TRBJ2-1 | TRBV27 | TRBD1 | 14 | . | CASKAGTGTGEQFF | TGTGCCAGCAAAGCCGGGACAGGGACGGGTGAGCAGTTCTTC
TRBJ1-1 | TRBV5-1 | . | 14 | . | CASGTSGVGTEAFF | TGCGCCAGCGGCACTTCAGGGGTGGGGACTGAAGCTTTCTTT
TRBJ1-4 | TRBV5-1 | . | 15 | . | CASREQVGPNEKLFF | TGCGCCAGCAGGGAGCAGGTCGGACCTAATGAAAAACTGTTTTTT
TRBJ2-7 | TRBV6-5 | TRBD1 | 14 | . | CASTRQGGSYEQYF | TGTGCCAGCACACGACAGGGCGGGTCCTACGAGCAGTACTTC
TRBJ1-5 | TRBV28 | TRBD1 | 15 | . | CASRGQGARNQPQHF | TGTGCCAGCAGGGGACAGGGGGCGCGAAATCAGCCCCAGCATTTT
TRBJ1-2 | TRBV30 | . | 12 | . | CAWSVSPYGYTF | TGTGCCTGGAGTGTATCCCCTTATGGCTACACCTTC
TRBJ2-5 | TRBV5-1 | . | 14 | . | CASSLEPGWETQYF | TGCGCCAGCAGCTTGGAGCCAGGTTGGGAGACCCAGTACTTC
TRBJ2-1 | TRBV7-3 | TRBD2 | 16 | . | CASSPTPTSGRGEQFF | TGTGCCAGCAGCCCCACTCCGACTAGCGGGAGGGGTGAGCAGTTCTTC
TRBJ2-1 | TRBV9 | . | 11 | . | CASSGVNEQFF | TGTGCCAGCAGCGGTGTAAATGAGCAGTTCTTC
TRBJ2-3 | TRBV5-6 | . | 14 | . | CASSLVDGTDTQYF | TGTGCCAGCAGCTTGGTGGATGGCACAGATACGCAGTATTTT
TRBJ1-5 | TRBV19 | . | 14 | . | CASSIVGLNQPQHF | TGTGCCAGTAGTATCGTAGGGTTGAATCAGCCCCAGCATTTT
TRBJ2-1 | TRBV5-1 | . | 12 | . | CASSSTSAEQFF | TGCGCCAGCAGCTCTACGTCGGCTGAGCAGTTCTTC
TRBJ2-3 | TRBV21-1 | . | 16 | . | CASSPGTSGGTDTQYF | TGTGCCAGCAGCCCCGGGACTAGCGGGGGCACAGATACGCAGTATTTT
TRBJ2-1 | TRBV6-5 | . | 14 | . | CASSPRLGGAAQFF | TGTGCCAGCAGTCCGAGACTTGGAGGGGCCGCCCAGTTCTTC
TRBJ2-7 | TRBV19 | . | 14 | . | CASSNTGIPYEQYF | TGTGCCAGTAGTAACACAGGGATCCCCTACGAGCAGTACTTC
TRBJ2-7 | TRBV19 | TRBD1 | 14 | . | CASTKGTGSYEQYF | TGTGCCAGTACGAAAGGGACAGGGAGCTACGAGCAGTACTTC
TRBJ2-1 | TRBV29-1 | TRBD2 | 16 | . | CSVEGVSSGNYNEQFF | TGCAGCGTTGAAGGGGTTTCTAGCGGGAATTACAATGAGCAGTTCTTC
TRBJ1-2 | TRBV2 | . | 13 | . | CASSEARLHGYTF | TGTGCCAGCAGTGAAGCGCGGCTCCATGGCTACACCTTC
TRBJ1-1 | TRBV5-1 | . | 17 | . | CASSLVLGQYMNTEAFF | TGCGCCAGCAGCTTAGTCCTCGGACAGTACATGAACACTGAAGCTTTCTTT
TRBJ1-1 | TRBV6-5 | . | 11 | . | CASSYGPEAFF | TGTGCCAGCAGTTACGGGCCTGAAGCTTTCTTT
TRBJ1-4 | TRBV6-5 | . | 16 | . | CASSYNLQGTNEKLFF | TGTGCCAGCAGTTACAATTTACAGGGAACTAATGAAAAACTGTTTTTT
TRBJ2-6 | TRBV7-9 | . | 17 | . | CASSPWGLVPGANVLTF | TGTGCCAGCAGCCCATGGGGGCTGGTGCCTGGGGCCAACGTCCTGACTTTC
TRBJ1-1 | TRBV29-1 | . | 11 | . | CSVEQLGMAFF | TGCAGCGTTGAGCAACTTGGGATGGCTTTCTTT
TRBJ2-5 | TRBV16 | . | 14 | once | CASSPSGNGETQYF | TGTGCCAGCAGCCCCTCAGGGAATGGTGAGACCCAGTACTTC
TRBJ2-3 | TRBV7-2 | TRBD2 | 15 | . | CASSLGGRYTDTQYF | TGTGCCAGCAGCTTGGGCGGGAGGTATACAGATACGCAGTATTTT
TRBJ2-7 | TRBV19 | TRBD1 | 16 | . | CASSITYRTGMDEQYF | TGTGCCAGTAGTATAACCTATCGGACAGGGATGGACGAGCAGTACTTC
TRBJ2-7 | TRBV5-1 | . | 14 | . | CASSLGAGSYEQYF | TGCGCCAGCAGCTTGGGGGCAGGTTCCTACGAGCAGTACTTC
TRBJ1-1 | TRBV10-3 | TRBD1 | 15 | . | CAIRGDSRLGTEAFF | TGTGCCATCAGAGGGGACAGCCGCCTGGGCACTGAAGCTTTCTTT
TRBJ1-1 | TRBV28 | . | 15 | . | CASSPQLGWGTEAFF | TGTGCCAGCAGTCCGCAACTGGGATGGGGCACTGAAGCTTTCTTT
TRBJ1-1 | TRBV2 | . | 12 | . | CASSEQGTEAFF | TGTGCCAGCAGTGAACAGGGGACTGAAGCTTTCTTT
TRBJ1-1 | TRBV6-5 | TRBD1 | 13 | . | CASWTGGGGEAFF | TGTGCCAGCTGGACAGGCGGGGGAGGTGAAGCTTTCTTT
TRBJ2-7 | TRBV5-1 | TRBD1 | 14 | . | CASSLADRGYEQYF | TGCGCCAGCAGCTTGGCGGACAGGGGATACGAGCAGTACTTC
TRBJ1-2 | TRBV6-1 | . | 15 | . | CASSDPGTSGYGYTF | TGTGCCAGCAGTGACCCCGGGACCTCTGGGTATGGCTACACCTTC
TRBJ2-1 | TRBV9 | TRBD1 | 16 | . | CASSVEGQVSYNEQFF | TGTGCCAGCAGCGTAGAGGGACAGGTCTCCTACAATGAGCAGTTCTTC
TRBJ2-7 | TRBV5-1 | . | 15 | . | CASSLKGPTLGEQYF | TGCGCCAGCAGCTTGAAGGGACCTACCCTCGGCGAGCAGTACTTC
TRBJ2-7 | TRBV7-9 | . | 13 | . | CASSPRVVYEQYF | TGTGCCAGCAGCCCCCGGGTGGTTTACGAGCAGTACTTC
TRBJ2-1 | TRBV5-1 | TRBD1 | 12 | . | CASSVDRGEQFF | TGCGCCAGCAGCGTCGACAGGGGGGAGCAGTTCTTC
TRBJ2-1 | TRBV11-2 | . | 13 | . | CASSVSLKDEQFF | TGTGCCAGCAGCGTATCCCTTAAGGATGAGCAGTTCTTC
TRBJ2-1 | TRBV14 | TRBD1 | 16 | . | CASSQPGTGDANEQFF | TGTGCCAGCAGCCAGCCCGGGACAGGGGATGCGAATGAGCAGTTCTTC
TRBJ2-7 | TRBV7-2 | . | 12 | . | CASAKSLDEQYF | TGTGCCAGCGCTAAATCGCTTGACGAGCAGTACTTC
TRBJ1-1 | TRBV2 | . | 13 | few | CASSPSGGSEAFF | TGTGCCAGCAGTCCATCGGGGGGGTCTGAAGCTTTCTTT
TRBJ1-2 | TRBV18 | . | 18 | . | CASSPQGGSFSSLGGYTF | TGTGCCAGCTCACCACAGGGGGGATCTTTTTCCAGTCTGGGTGGCTACACCTTC
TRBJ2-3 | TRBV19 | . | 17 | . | CASSDPRGTRGDYAQYF | TGTGCCAGTAGCGACCCCCGGGGCACGCGCGGGGATTATGCGCAGTATTTT
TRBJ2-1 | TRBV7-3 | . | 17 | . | CASSLRNPGSFGDEQFF | TGTGCCAGCAGCTTAAGAAACCCCGGGAGCTTTGGGGATGAGCAGTTCTTC
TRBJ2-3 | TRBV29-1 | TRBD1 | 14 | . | CSTGQGRVTDTQYF | TGCAGCACCGGACAGGGGAGGGTCACAGATACGCAGTATTTT